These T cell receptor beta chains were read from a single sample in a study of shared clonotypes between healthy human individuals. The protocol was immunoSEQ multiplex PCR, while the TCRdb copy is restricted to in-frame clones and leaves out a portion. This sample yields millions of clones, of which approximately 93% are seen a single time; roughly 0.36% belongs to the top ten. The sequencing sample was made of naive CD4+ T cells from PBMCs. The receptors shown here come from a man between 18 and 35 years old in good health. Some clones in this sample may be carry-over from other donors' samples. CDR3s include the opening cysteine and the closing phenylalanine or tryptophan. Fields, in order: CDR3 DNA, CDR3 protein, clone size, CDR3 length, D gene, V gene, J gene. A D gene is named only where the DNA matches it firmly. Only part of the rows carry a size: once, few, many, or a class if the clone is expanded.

CDR3 DNA: TGTGCCAGCAGCGTAGCCACAGGGGGCTACGAGCAGTACTTC
CDR3 protein: CASSVATGGYEQYF
clone size: .
CDR3 length: 14
D gene: TRBD1
V gene: TRBV9
J gene: TRBJ2-7

CDR3 DNA: TGTGCCTGGAGTGTACTCACCCGAAGTCGAGAGCAGTACTTC
CDR3 protein: CAWSVLTRSREQYF
clone size: .
CDR3 length: 14
D gene: .
V gene: TRBV30
J gene: TRBJ2-7

CDR3 DNA: TGTGCCAGCAGCGCATCTACAGGGATTGGCTACACCTTC
CDR3 protein: CASSASTGIGYTF
clone size: .
CDR3 length: 13
D gene: .
V gene: TRBV9
J gene: TRBJ1-2

CDR3 DNA: TGTGCCAGCAGTTACAACCGGGACACTGAAGCTTTCTTT
CDR3 protein: CASSYNRDTEAFF
clone size: once
CDR3 length: 13
D gene: .
V gene: TRBV6-5
J gene: TRBJ1-1

CDR3 DNA: TGCGCCAGCAGTGAGTCCTCTAGCGGGAGTTTCAAGTACTTC
CDR3 protein: CASSESSSGSFKYF
clone size: .
CDR3 length: 14
D gene: TRBD2
V gene: TRBV10-1
J gene: TRBJ2-7

CDR3 DNA: TGTGCCAGCACCGGGACACCGGGGAACATTCAGTACTTC
CDR3 protein: CASTGTPGNIQYF
clone size: .
CDR3 length: 13
D gene: .
V gene: TRBV6-5
J gene: TRBJ2-4

CDR3 DNA: TGCGCCAGCAGCCCTAGGACTAGCGGGATGGGCGAGACCCAGTACTTC
CDR3 protein: CASSPRTSGMGETQYF
clone size: .
CDR3 length: 16
D gene: TRBD2
V gene: TRBV4-1
J gene: TRBJ2-5

CDR3 DNA: TGCGCCAGCAGCCTCAGGGCCCCGGCCGGGGAGCTGTTTTTT
CDR3 protein: CASSLRAPAGELFF
clone size: .
CDR3 length: 14
D gene: .
V gene: TRBV5-1
J gene: TRBJ2-2

CDR3 DNA: TGTGCCAGCAGCAAAGGGGTTACCTACGAGCAGTACTTC
CDR3 protein: CASSKGVTYEQYF
clone size: .
CDR3 length: 13
D gene: .
V gene: TRBV21-1
J gene: TRBJ2-7

CDR3 DNA: TGTGCCAGTAGTAATCAGGGGGCGAGTGTGAGAACTGAAGCTTTCTTT
CDR3 protein: CASSNQGASVRTEAFF
clone size: .
CDR3 length: 16
D gene: TRBD1
V gene: TRBV19
J gene: TRBJ1-1

CDR3 DNA: TGTGCCAGCAGTGCCCGCAGGGTACAAGAGACCCAGTACTTC
CDR3 protein: CASSARRVQETQYF
clone size: .
CDR3 length: 14
D gene: .
V gene: TRBV2
J gene: TRBJ2-5

CDR3 DNA: TGTGCCAGCAGCGTAGCTATAGGGGCAGGGATTGAAAAACTGTTTTTT
CDR3 protein: CASSVAIGAGIEKLFF
clone size: .
CDR3 length: 16
D gene: .
V gene: TRBV9
J gene: TRBJ1-4

CDR3 DNA: TGCGCCAGCAGCTCCGGACTAGCGGGATACGAGCAGTACTTC
CDR3 protein: CASSSGLAGYEQYF
clone size: .
CDR3 length: 14
D gene: TRBD2
V gene: TRBV5-1
J gene: TRBJ2-7

CDR3 DNA: TGTGCCAGCGAAGCGGGAGAAGAGACCCAGTACTTC
CDR3 protein: CASEAGEETQYF
clone size: .
CDR3 length: 12
D gene: TRBD2
V gene: TRBV6-1
J gene: TRBJ2-5

CDR3 DNA: TGCGCCAGCAGCCGATTACCCGTAACGAACACCGGGGAGCTGTTTTTT
CDR3 protein: CASSRLPVTNTGELFF
clone size: .
CDR3 length: 16
D gene: .
V gene: TRBV5-1
J gene: TRBJ2-2

CDR3 DNA: TGTGCCAGCTCACCCTCTTCCAGTAGGGTGGATACGCAGTATTTT
CDR3 protein: CASSPSSSRVDTQYF
clone size: .
CDR3 length: 15
D gene: .
V gene: TRBV18
J gene: TRBJ2-3

CDR3 DNA: TGTGCCAGCAGTTTTAAGGGTACGAGCACTGAAGCTTTCTTT
CDR3 protein: CASSFKGTSTEAFF
clone size: .
CDR3 length: 14
D gene: .
V gene: TRBV27
J gene: TRBJ1-1

CDR3 DNA: TGTGCCAGCTCACCACCCGGGGGTAGGGCGTCTGGGGCCAACGTCCTGACTTTC
CDR3 protein: CASSPPGGRASGANVLTF
clone size: .
CDR3 length: 18
D gene: .
V gene: TRBV18
J gene: TRBJ2-6

CDR3 DNA: TGTGCCAGCAGTTTTGCCGGGTCCCAGCCCCAGCATTTT
CDR3 protein: CASSFAGSQPQHF
clone size: .
CDR3 length: 13
D gene: .
V gene: TRBV28
J gene: TRBJ1-5

CDR3 DNA: TGTGCCAGCAGCTTGAACGGGGGCGCTGGCTATGGCTACACCTTC
CDR3 protein: CASSLNGGAGYGYTF
clone size: .
CDR3 length: 15
D gene: .
V gene: TRBV5-4
J gene: TRBJ1-2

CDR3 DNA: TGCGCCAGCAGCTCCGGCCCACTCCCGAGCACTGAAGCTTTCTTT
CDR3 protein: CASSSGPLPSTEAFF
clone size: .
CDR3 length: 15
D gene: .
V gene: TRBV5-1
J gene: TRBJ1-1

CDR3 DNA: TGTGCCAGCAGTTACTCCGGCAGGGAGGTTGGCTACACCTTC
CDR3 protein: CASSYSGREVGYTF
clone size: .
CDR3 length: 14
D gene: .
V gene: TRBV6-5
J gene: TRBJ1-2

CDR3 DNA: TGTGCCAGCAGCTTAGGGCAAATCACAGATACGCAGTATTTT
CDR3 protein: CASSLGQITDTQYF
clone size: .
CDR3 length: 14
D gene: .
V gene: TRBV7-9
J gene: TRBJ2-3

CDR3 DNA: TGTGCCAGCAGCCAAAACACAGATACGCAGTATTTT
CDR3 protein: CASSQNTDTQYF
clone size: .
CDR3 length: 12
D gene: .
V gene: TRBV28
J gene: TRBJ2-3

CDR3 DNA: TGTGCCAGCAGCTGGGGGTCCGGGTCCTATAATTCACCCCTCCACTTT
CDR3 protein: CASSWGSGSYNSPLHF
clone size: .
CDR3 length: 16
D gene: .
V gene: TRBV5-4
J gene: TRBJ1-6

CDR3 DNA: TGTGCCAGCAGCTTAGTGGGACAGAACAATGAGCAGTTCTTC
CDR3 protein: CASSLVGQNNEQFF
clone size: once
CDR3 length: 14
D gene: TRBD1
V gene: TRBV11-2
J gene: TRBJ2-1

CDR3 DNA: TGCGCCAGCACCCTGAGGCAGGCCACAGATACGCAGTATTTT
CDR3 protein: CASTLRQATDTQYF
clone size: .
CDR3 length: 14
D gene: .
V gene: TRBV5-1
J gene: TRBJ2-3

CDR3 DNA: TGTGCCAGCAGCGGCCCATCTCGGACTATCCATGAGCAGTTCTTC
CDR3 protein: CASSGPSRTIHEQFF
clone size: once
CDR3 length: 15
D gene: .
V gene: TRBV7-2
J gene: TRBJ2-1

CDR3 DNA: TGTGCCAGCAGCTTAATCCATGCGGGCGGTGAGCAGTTCTTC
CDR3 protein: CASSLIHAGGEQFF
clone size: .
CDR3 length: 14
D gene: .
V gene: TRBV13
J gene: TRBJ2-1

CDR3 DNA: TGTGCCAGCAGCTTAGAACTGCAGGGGAACACTGAAGCTTTCTTT
CDR3 protein: CASSLELQGNTEAFF
clone size: .
CDR3 length: 15
D gene: .
V gene: TRBV11-2
J gene: TRBJ1-1

CDR3 DNA: TGCGCCAGCAGCTTCCTGGGTGGCTCTGGAAACACCATATATTTT
CDR3 protein: CASSFLGGSGNTIYF
clone size: .
CDR3 length: 15
D gene: .
V gene: TRBV5-1
J gene: TRBJ1-3